Listed here is a single T cell receptor beta chain. Its antigen is not known. This specimen belongs to a study of high-grade serous ovarian cancer treatment subgroups. The study's findings and limits: Different patients shared almost no repertoire; same-patient tumors shared about 0.1 to 0.8.

The CDR3 contains 16 residues. Germline CDR1 is SNHLY and CDR2 is FYNNEI. J lost 3 bases, V lost 3 bases, and 10 bases had no gene match. Tumor samples were taken before definitive surgery or chemotherapy. Clones were read by immunoSEQ multiplex PCR, and TCRdb kept only the in-frame ones, dropping some. The sample shows about 15,000 clones, approximately 70% of them seen only once. The sequence was obtained from a human donor with high-grade serous ovarian cancer. The gene calls are TRBV2 and TRBJ2-5; 7 nucleotides agree with TRBD2. The sequencing input was tumor tissue. Here the CDR3 DNA reads TGTGCCAGCAGTGACGGGTGGGGGGGAAGCAAAGAGACCCAGTACTTC. Translated, it gives CASSDGWGGSKETQYF.